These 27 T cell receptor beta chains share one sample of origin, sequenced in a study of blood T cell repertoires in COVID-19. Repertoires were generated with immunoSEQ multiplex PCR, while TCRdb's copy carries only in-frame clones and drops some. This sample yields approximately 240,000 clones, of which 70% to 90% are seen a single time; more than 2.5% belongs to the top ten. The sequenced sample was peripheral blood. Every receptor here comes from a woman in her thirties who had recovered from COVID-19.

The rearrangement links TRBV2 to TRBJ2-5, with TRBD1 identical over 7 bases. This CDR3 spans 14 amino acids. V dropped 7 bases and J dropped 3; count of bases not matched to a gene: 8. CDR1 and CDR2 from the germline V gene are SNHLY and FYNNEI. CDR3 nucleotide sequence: TGTGCCAGCAACCTGGGACAGCTAGAAGAGACCCAGTACTTC. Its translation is CASNLGQLEETQYF. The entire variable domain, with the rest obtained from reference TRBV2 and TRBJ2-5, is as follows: EPEVTQTPSHQVTQMGQEVILRCVPISNHLYFYWYRQILGQKVEFLVSFYNNEISEKSEIFDDQFSVERPDGSNFTLKIRSTKLEDSAMYFCASNLGQLEETQYFGPGTRLLVL.

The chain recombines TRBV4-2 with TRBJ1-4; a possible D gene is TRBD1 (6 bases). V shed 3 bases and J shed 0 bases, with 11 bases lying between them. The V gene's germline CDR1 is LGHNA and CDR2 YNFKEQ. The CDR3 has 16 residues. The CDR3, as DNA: TGTGCCAGCAGCCACCCCAGGGGATCAACTAATGAAAAACTGTTTTTT. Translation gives CASSHPRGSTNEKLFF.

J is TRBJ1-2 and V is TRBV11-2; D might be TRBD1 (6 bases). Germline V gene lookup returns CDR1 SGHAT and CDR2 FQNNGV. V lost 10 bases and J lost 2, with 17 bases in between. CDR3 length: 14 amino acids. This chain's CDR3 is CATKRQAPNYGYTF. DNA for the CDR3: TGTGCCACCAAGAGACAGGCCCCAAACTATGGCTACACCTTC.

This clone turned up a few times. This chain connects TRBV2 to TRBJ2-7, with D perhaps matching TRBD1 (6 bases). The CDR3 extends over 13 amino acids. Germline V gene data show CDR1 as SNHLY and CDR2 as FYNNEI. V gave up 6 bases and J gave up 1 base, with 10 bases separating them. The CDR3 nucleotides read TGTGCCAGCAGACAACAGGGATCCTACGAGCAGTACTTC. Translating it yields CASRQQGSYEQYF.

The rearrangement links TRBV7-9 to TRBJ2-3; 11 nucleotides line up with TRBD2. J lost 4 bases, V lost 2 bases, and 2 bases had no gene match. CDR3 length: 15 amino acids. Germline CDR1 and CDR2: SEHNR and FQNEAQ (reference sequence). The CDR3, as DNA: TGTGCCAGCAGCTTATTGGGACTAGCGGCAGATACGCAGTATTTT. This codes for CASSLLGLAADTQYF.

Here the CDR3 reads CASSLLLAADTQYF. As DNA, the CDR3 is TGTGCCAGCAGCTTATTACTAGCTGCAGATACGCAGTATTTT. V and J are TRBV7-9 and TRBJ2-3; D is possibly TRBD2 (6 bases). The CDR3 extends over 14 amino acids. Germline values: CDR1 SEHNR, CDR2 FQNEAQ (reference sequence). The V end was cut by 2 bases, the J end by 4 bases, with 10 bases between.

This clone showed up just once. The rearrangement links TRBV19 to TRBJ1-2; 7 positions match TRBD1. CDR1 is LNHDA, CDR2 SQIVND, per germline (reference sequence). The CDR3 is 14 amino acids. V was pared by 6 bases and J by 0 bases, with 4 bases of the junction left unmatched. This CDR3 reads CASSPTGTNYGYTF. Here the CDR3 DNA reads TGTGCCAGTAGCCCGACAGGGACTAACTATGGCTACACCTTC.

In DNA form, the CDR3 reads TGTGCCATCAGTGACTATAATGAAAAACTGTTTTTT. It codes for CAISDYNEKLFF. The chain links TRBV10-3 to TRBJ1-4; unclear D gene. This CDR3 is 12 amino acids long. The germline gives CDR1 ENHRY, CDR2 SYGVKD. Trimming removed 3 bases from V and 4 bases from J, with 3 bases in between.

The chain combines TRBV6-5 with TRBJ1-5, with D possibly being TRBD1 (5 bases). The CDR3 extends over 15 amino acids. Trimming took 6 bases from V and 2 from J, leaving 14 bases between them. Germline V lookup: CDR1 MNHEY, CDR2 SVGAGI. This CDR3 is CASSASGLGNQPQHF. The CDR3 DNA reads TGTGCCAGCAGCGCGTCGGGACTCGGCAATCAGCCCCAGCATTTT.

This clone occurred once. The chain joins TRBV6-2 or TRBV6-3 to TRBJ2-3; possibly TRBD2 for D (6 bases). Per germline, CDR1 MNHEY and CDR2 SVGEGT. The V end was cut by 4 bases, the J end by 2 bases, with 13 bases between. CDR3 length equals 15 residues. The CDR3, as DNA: TGTGCCAGCAGTTCAGATCGGGACTTCACAGATACGCAGTATTTT. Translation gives CASSSDRDFTDTQYF.

The CDR3 DNA sequence: TGCGCCAGCAGCCAAGCACGGGTTCAGCCCCAGCATTTT. Residues: CASSQARVQPQHF. The rearrangement joins TRBV4-1 to TRBJ1-5; the D is unclear. There are 13 residues in the CDR3. V lost 1 base and J lost 6, with 7 bases in between. Germline CDR1 reads MGHRA; CDR2 reads YSYEKL.

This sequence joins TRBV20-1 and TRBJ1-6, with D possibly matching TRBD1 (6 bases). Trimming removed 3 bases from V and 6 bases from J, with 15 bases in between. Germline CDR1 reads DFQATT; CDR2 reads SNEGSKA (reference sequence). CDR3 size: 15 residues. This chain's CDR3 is CSASLGATLNSPLHF. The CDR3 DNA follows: TGCAGTGCTAGTCTGGGGGCAACACTTAATTCACCCCTCCACTTT.

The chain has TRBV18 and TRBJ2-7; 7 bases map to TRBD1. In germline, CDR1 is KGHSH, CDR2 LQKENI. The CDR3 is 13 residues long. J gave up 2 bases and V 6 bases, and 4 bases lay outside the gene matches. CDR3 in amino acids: CASSGQPPYEQYF. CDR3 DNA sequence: TGTGCCAGCTCGGGACAGCCGCCCTACGAGCAGTACTTC. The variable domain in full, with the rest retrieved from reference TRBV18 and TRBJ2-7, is NAGVMQNPRHLVRRRGQEARLRCSPMKGHSHVYWYRQLPEEGLKFMVYLQKENIIDESGMPKERFSAEFPKEGPSILRIQQVVRGDSAAYFCASSGQPPYEQYFGPGTRLTVT.

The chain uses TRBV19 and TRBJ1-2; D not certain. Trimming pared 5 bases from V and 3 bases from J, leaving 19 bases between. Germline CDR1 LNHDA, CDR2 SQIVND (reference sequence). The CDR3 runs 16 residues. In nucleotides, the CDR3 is TGTGCCAGTAGTTCCCGGCCGGGCAGGCGGGACTATGGCTACACCTTC. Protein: CASSSRPGRRDYGYTF.

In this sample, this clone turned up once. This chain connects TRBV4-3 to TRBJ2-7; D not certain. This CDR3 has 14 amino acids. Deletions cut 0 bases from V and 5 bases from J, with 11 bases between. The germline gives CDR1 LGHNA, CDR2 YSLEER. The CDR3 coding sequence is TGCGCCAGCAGCCAAGATTATTTAGATCACGAGCAGTACTTC. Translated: CASSQDYLDHEQYF.

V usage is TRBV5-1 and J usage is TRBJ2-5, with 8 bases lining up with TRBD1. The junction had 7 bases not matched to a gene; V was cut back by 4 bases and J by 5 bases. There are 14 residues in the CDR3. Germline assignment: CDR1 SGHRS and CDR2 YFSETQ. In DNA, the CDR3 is TGCGCCAGCAGCATTCGGACAGGGATGGAGACCCAGTACTTC. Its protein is CASSIRTGMETQYF.

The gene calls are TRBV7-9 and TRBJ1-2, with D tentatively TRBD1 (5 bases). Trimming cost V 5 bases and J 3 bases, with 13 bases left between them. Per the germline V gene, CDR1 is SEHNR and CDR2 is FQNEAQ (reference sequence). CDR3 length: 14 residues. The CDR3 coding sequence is TGTGCCAGCAGCCTACTGGGGGGGTACTATGGCTACACCTTC. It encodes CASSLLGGYYGYTF.

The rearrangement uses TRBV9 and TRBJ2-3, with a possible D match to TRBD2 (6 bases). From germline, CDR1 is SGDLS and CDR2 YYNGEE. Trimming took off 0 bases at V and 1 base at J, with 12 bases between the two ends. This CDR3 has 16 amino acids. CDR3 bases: TGTGCCAGCAGCGTAGAGGCGGGGTACCGCACAGATACGCAGTATTTT. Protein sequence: CASSVEAGYRTDTQYF. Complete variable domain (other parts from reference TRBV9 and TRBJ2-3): DSGVTQTPKHLITATGQRVTLRCSPRSGDLSVYWYQQSLDQGLQFLIQYYNGEERAKGNILERFSAQQFPDLHSELNLSSLELGDSALYFCASSVEAGYRTDTQYFGPGTRLTVL.

The CDR3 nucleotides are TGTGCCAGCAGCTGGATAGGGGATCAGCCCCAGCATTTT. Its protein product is CASSWIGDQPQHF. This rearrangement joins TRBV7-9 to TRBJ1-5; D is perhaps TRBD1 (5 bases). CDR3 length equals 13 residues. From germline, CDR1 is SEHNR and CDR2 FQNEAQ (reference sequence). V was pared by 4 bases and J by 5 bases, with 9 bases between. The entire variable domain, with the rest obtained from reference TRBV7-9 and TRBJ1-5, is as follows: DTGVSQNPRHKITKRGQNVTFRCDPISEHNRLYWYRQTLGQGPEFLTYFQNEAQLEKSRLLSDRFSAERPKGSFSTLEIQRTEQGDSAMYLCASSWIGDQPQHFGDGTRLSIL.

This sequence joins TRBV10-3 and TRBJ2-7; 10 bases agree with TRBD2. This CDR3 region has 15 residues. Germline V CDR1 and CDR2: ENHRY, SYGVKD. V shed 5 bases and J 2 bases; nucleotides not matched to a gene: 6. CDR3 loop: CAISPISGGTYEQYF. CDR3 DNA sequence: TGTGCCATCAGTCCCATTAGCGGGGGGACCTACGAGCAGTACTTC.

This chain's CDR3 is CASSQPTGGTYNSPLHF. For the CDR3, the DNA is TGTGCCAGCAGCCAACCCACAGGGGGCACCTATAATTCACCCCTCCACTTT. The rearrangement links TRBV4-2 to TRBJ1-6; 9 nucleotides line up with TRBD1. The V gene's germline CDR1 is LGHNA and CDR2 YNFKEQ. J lost 2 bases, V lost 2 bases, and 4 bases had no gene match. The CDR3 has 17 residues.

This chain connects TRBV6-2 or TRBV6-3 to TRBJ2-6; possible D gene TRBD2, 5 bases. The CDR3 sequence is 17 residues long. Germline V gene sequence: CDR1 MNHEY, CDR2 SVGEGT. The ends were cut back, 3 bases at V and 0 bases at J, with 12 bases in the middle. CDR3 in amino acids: CASSYRGSSSGANVLTF. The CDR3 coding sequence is TGTGCCAGCAGTTATCGAGGGTCCTCCTCTGGGGCCAACGTCCTGACTTTC.

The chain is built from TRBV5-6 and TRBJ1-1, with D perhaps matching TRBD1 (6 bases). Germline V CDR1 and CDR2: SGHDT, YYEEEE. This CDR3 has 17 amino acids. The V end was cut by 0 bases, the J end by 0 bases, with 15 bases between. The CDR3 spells CASSLAATGAMNTEAFF. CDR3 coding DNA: TGTGCCAGCAGCTTGGCGGCGACAGGTGCCATGAACACTGAAGCTTTCTTT.

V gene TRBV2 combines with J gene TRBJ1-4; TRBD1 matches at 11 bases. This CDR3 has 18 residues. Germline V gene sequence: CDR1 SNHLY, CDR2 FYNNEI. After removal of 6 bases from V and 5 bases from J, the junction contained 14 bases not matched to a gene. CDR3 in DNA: TGTGCCAGCAGCAGAGGGACAGGGGGTGTTGGGAGGAATGAAAAACTGTTTTTT. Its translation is CASSRGTGGVGRNEKLFF.

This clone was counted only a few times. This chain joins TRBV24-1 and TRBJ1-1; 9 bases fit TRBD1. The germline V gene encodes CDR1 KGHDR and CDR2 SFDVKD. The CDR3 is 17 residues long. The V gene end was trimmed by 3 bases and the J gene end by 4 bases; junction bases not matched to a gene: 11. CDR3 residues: CATSDPGQGCSSTEAFF. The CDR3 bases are TGTGCCACCAGTGATCCGGGACAGGGATGTTCGTCCACTGAAGCTTTCTTT.

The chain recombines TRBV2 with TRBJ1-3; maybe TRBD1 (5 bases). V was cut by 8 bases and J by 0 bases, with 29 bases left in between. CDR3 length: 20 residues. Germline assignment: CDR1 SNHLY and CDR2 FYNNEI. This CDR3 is CASDIIQWGPGESSGNTIYF. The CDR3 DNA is TGTGCCAGCGATATTATACAGTGGGGCCCGGGAGAGTCCTCTGGAAACACCATATATTTT.

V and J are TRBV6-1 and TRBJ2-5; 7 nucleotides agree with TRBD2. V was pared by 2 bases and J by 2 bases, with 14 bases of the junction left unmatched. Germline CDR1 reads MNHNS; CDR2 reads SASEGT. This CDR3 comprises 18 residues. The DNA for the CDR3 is TGTGCCAGCAGTGAATCCCCCGCCCTACCGGGGGGACAAGAGACCCAGTACTTC. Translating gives CASSESPALPGGQETQYF.